A selection of T cell receptor beta chains follows, all from one sample in a study of PD-1 blockade in classical Hodgkin lymphoma. TCRdb keeps only in-frame clones here, not all; method: immunoSEQ multiplex PCR. This table has 15,000 to 25,000 clones, less than 90% appearing once. The input for sequencing was CD4+ T cells from blood, taken before the fourth cycle of nivolumab. The source of these receptors is a human donor with classical Hodgkin lymphoma. CDR3s include the opening cysteine and the closing phenylalanine or tryptophan. A D gene is named only where the DNA matches it firmly. Where a row states a size, it is once, few, many or the class of an expanded clone; other rows omit it.

size: NA; D: TRBD2; V: TRBV19; J: TRBJ2-7; length: 14; DNA: TGTGCCAGTACCAGGACTAGCTTAAACTACGAGCAGTACTTC; CDR3: CASTRTSLNYEQYF
size: NA; D: NA; V: TRBV28; J: TRBJ1-4; length: 15; DNA: TGTGCCAGCAGTTTCCCAACAGGGAATGGTGAAAAACTGTTTTTT; CDR3: CASSFPTGNGEKLFF
size: few; D: TRBD1; V: TRBV2; J: TRBJ2-4; length: 15; DNA: TGTGCCAGCAGTGCGGATACAGGGGTCAAAAACATTCAGTACTTC; CDR3: CASSADTGVKNIQYF
size: NA; D: NA; V: TRBV6-5; J: TRBJ1-2; length: 14; DNA: TGTGCCAGCAGTTACTCAAGGACCATCTATGGCTACACCTTC; CDR3: CASSYSRTIYGYTF
size: NA; D: TRBD1; V: TRBV5-4; J: TRBJ2-2; length: 15; DNA: TGTGCCAGCAGCCCGGGACAGGCGAGAACCGGGGAGCTGTTTTTT; CDR3: CASSPGQARTGELFF
size: NA; D: TRBD2; V: TRBV28; J: TRBJ2-5; length: 15; DNA: TGTGCCAGCAGTCTACCGGGACTAGCGGGGAGGGCCCAGTACTTC; CDR3: CASSLPGLAGRAQYF
size: NA; D: NA; V: TRBV10-3; J: TRBJ1-5; length: 13; DNA: TGTGCCATCAGTATCCAATTCTTGGGGCCCCAGCATTTT; CDR3: CAISIQFLGPQHF
size: NA; D: NA; V: TRBV4-1; J: TRBJ2-5; length: 13; DNA: TGCGCCAGCAGCCAAGTCACATGGGAGACCCAGTACTTC; CDR3: CASSQVTWETQYF
size: NA; D: NA; V: TRBV2; J: TRBJ2-6; length: 15; DNA: TGTGCCAGCAGAGAAGCAATTACTGGGGCCAACGTCCTGACTTTC; CDR3: CASREAITGANVLTF
size: NA; D: NA; V: TRBV7-2; J: TRBJ1-4; length: 15; DNA: TGTGCCAGCAGCCGGGACGGCTCAACTAATGAAAAACTGTTTTTT; CDR3: CASSRDGSTNEKLFF
size: NA; D: NA; V: TRBV4-1; J: TRBJ2-2; length: 17; DNA: TGCGCCAGCAGCCAAGTAACACTAGCTGCGAACACCGGGGAGCTGTTTTTT; CDR3: CASSQVTLAANTGELFF
size: NA; D: TRBD2; V: TRBV18; J: TRBJ2-7; length: 13; DNA: TGTGCCAGCTCACCACCGGGAGGGCTCGAGCAGTACTTC; CDR3: CASSPPGGLEQYF
size: NA; D: TRBD1; V: TRBV6-5; J: TRBJ1-5; length: 13; DNA: TGTGCCAGCGACAGGGGTGGGGGTCAGCCCCAGCATTTT; CDR3: CASDRGGGQPQHF
size: NA; D: NA; V: TRBV7-3; J: TRBJ2-2; length: 13; DNA: TGTGCCAGCAGCTTTACAGCGGACAGGGAGCTGTTTTTT; CDR3: CASSFTADRELFF
size: NA; D: NA; V: TRBV13; J: TRBJ2-3; length: 15; DNA: TGTGCCAGCAGCCCATACAGTGAAAACACAGATACGCAGTATTTT; CDR3: CASSPYSENTDTQYF
size: NA; D: TRBD1; V: TRBV18; J: TRBJ1-2; length: 14; DNA: TGTGCCAGCTCCCCGGGACAGGGGAACTATGGCTACACCTTC; CDR3: CASSPGQGNYGYTF
size: few; D: NA; V: TRBV11-3; J: TRBJ2-2; length: 11; DNA: TGTGCCAGCAGTCGGACCGGGGAGCTGTTTTTT; CDR3: CASSRTGELFF
size: NA; D: TRBD1; V: TRBV18; J: TRBJ2-3; length: 14; DNA: TGTGCCAGCTCCCCGACAGGGGGCGGAGATACGCAGTATTTT; CDR3: CASSPTGGGDTQYF
size: NA; D: TRBD1; V: TRBV5-6; J: TRBJ2-5; length: 15; DNA: TGTGCCAGCAGCTTGAGGGACAGGGTGAGGGAGACCCAGTACTTC; CDR3: CASSLRDRVRETQYF
size: NA; D: TRBD2; V: TRBV19; J: TRBJ2-7; length: 14; DNA: TGTGCCAGTAGTCCAGCGGGAGGGCCCTACGAGCAGTACTTC; CDR3: CASSPAGGPYEQYF
size: few; D: TRBD2; V: TRBV27; J: TRBJ2-7; length: 13; DNA: TGTGCCAGCGGGACTAGCGGAACCTACGAGCAGTACTTC; CDR3: CASGTSGTYEQYF
size: NA; D: TRBD1; V: TRBV19; J: TRBJ1-1; length: 16; DNA: TGTGCCAGTAGTATGTCCGGGACAGCGTTGAACACTGAAGCTTTCTTT; CDR3: CASSMSGTALNTEAFF